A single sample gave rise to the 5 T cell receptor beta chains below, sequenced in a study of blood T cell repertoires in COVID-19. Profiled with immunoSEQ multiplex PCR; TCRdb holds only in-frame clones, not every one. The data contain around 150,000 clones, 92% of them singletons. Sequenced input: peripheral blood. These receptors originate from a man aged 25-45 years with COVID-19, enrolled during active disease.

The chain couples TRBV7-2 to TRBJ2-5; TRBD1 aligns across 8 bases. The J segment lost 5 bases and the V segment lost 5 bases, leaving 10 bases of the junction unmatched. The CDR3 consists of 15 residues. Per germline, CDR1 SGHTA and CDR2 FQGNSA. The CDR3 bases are TGTGCCAGCAGCCCCCGACAGGGGTTCGGGGAGACCCAGTACTTC. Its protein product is CASSPRQGFGETQYF.

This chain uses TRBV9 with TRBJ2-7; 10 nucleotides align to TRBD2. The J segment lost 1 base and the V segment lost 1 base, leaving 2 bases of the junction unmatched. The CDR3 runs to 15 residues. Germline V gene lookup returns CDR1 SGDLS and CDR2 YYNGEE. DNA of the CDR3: TGTGCCAGCAGCGTATTAGCGGGAGGATCCTACGAGCAGTACTTC. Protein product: CASSVLAGGSYEQYF.

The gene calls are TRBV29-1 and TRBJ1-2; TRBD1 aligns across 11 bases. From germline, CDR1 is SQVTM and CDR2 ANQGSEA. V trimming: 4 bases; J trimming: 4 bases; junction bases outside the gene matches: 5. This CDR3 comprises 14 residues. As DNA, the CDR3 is TGCAGCGTTGGAGGGACAGGGGGTACCTATGGCTACACCTTC. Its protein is CSVGGTGGTYGYTF.

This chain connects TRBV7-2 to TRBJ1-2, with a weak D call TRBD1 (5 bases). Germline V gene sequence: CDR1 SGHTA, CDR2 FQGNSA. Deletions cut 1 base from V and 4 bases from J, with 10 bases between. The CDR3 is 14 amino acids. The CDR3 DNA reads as TGTGCCAGCAGCTTAGAGCGGGGGAGCTATGGCTACACCTTC. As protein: CASSLERGSYGYTF.

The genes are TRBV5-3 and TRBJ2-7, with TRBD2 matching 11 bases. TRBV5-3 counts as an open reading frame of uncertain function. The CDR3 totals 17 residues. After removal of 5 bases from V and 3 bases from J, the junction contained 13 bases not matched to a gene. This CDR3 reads CARSPPGLAVKIYEQYF. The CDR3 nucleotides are TGTGCCAGAAGTCCACCGGGACTAGCGGTGAAAATCTACGAGCAGTACTTC.